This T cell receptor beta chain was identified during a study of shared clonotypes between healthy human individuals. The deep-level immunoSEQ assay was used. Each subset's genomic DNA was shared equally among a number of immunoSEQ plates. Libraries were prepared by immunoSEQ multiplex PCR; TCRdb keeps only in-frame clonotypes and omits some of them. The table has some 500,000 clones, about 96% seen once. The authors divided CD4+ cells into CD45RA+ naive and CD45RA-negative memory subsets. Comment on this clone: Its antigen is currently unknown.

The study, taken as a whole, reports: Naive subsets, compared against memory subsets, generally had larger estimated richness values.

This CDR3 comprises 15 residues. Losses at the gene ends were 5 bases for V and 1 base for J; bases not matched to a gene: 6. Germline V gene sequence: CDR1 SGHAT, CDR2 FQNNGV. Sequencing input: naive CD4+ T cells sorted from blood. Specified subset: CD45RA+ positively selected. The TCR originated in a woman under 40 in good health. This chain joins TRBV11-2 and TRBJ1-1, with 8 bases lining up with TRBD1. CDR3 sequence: CASSPRQGWNTEAFF. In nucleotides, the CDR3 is TGTGCCAGCAGCCCCCGACAGGGGTGGAACACTGAAGCTTTCTTT.